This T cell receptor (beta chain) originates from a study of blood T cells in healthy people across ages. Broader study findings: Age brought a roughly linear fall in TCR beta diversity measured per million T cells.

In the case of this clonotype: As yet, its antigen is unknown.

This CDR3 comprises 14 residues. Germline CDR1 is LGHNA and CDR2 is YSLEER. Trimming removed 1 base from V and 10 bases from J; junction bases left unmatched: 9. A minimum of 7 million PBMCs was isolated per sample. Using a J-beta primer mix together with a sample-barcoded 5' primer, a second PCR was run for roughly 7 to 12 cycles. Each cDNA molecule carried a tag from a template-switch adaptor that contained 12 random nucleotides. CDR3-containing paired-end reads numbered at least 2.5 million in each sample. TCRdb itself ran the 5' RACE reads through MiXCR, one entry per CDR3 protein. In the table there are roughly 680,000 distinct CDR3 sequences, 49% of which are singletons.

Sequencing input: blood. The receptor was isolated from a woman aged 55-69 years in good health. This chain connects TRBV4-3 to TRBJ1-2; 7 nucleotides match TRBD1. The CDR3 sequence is CASSQAPSTGPYTF. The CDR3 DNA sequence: TGCGCCAGCAGCCAAGCCCCTTCGACAGGGCCCTACACCTTC.